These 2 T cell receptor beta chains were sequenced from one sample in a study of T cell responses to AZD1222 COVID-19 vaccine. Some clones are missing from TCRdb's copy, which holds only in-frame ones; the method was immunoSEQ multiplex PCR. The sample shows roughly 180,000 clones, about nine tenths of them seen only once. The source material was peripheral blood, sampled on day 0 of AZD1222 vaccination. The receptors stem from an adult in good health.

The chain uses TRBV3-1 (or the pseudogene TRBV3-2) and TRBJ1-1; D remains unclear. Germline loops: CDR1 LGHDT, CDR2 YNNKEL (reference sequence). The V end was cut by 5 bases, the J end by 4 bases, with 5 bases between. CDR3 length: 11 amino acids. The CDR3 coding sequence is TGTGCCAGCAGCAGACGCACTGAAGCTTTCTTT. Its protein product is CASSRRTEAFF.

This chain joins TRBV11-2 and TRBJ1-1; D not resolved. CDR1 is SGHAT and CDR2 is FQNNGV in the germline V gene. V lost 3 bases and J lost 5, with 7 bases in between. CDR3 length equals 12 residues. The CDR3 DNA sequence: TGTGCCAGCAGCTTCCAGGTTACTGAAGCTTTCTTT. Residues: CASSFQVTEAFF.